This T cell receptor (beta chain) is from a study of cytomegalovirus exposure and HLA in healthy donors. General study results and limits: Sequencing likely generated an artifact that appeared as a cluster of highly shared sequence variants. The study put roughly 160 TCR beta chains on its list as cytomegalovirus-associated. Trimming of TCR beta V- and J-genes showed a link, identified in a later analysis, to a missense DCLRE1C variant.

The germline V gene encodes CDR1 ENHRY and CDR2 SYGVKD. V dropped 11 bases and J dropped 7 bases, with 14 bases sitting between them. The CDR3 sequence is 12 residues long. A note on this clone: What it binds is not known.

The primer mix had 60 Vbeta and 13 Jbeta primers. The table came from immunoSEQ multiplex PCR; TCRdb's copy has only in-frame clones and leaves some out. Of over 150,000 clones detected, around four fifths appear once; the ten largest clones hold approximately 1.3%. The sample taken for sequencing was PBMCs. The origin of this receptor is a woman aged 25-40 years in good health and CMV-seropositive. The chain couples TRBV10-3 to TRBJ2-2; D is undetermined. In DNA form, the CDR3 reads TGTGCCGGCTCTGGGCTCGGCGGGGAGCTGTTTTTT. Translating it yields CAGSGLGGELFF.